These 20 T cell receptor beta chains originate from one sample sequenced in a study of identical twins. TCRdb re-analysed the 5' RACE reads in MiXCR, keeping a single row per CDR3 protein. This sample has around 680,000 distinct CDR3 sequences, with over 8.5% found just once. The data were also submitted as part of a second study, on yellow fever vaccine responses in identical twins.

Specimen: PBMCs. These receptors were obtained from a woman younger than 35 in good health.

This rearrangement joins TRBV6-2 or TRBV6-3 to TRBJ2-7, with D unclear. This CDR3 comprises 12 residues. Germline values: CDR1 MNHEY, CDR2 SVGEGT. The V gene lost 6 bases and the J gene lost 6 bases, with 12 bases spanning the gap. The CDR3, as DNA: TGTGCCAGCAGCCACCGTATAAGCGAGCAGTACTTC. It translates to CASSHRISEQYF.

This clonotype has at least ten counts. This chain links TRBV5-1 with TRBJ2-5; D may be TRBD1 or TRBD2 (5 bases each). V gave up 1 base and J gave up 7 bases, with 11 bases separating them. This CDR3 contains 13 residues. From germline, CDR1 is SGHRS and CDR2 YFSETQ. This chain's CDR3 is CASSLTGPGTQYF. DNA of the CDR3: TGCGCCAGCAGCTTGACGGGACCAGGGACCCAGTACTTC.

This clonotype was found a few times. CDR3 sequence: CASGNFQGEVGELFF. CDR3 nucleotide sequence: TGTGCTAGTGGTAACTTCCAGGGGGAGGTCGGGGAGCTGTTTTTT. The chain employs TRBV12-5 and TRBJ2-2; D is possibly TRBD1 (7 bases). Germline CDR1 is LGHNT and CDR2 is FRNRAP. V lost 5 bases to trimming and J lost 7 bases, with 17 bases between them. This CDR3 comprises 15 residues.

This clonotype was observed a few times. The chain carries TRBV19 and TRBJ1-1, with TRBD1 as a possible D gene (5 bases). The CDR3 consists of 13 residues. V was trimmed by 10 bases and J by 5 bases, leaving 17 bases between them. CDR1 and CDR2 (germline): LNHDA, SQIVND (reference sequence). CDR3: CATSDGGWTEAFF. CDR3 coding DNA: TGTGCCACCTCCGACGGGGGGTGGACTGAAGCTTTCTTT.

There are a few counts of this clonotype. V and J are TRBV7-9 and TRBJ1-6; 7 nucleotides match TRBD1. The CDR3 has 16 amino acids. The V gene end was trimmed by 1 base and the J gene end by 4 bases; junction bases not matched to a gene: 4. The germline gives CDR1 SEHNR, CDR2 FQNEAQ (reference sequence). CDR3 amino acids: CASSLGDRQYNSPLHF. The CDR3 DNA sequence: TGTGCCAGCAGCTTAGGGGACAGACAATATAATTCACCCCTCCACTTT.

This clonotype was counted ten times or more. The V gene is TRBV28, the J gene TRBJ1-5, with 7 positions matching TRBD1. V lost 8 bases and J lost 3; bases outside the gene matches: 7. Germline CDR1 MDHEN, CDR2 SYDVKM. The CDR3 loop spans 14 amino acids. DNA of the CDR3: TGTGCCAGCTCTCAGGGGGGGTTCAATCAGCCCCAGCATTTT. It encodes CASSQGGFNQPQHF.

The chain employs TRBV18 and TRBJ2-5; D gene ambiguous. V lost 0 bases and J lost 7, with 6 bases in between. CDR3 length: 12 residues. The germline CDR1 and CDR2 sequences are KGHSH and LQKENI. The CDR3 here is CASSPPSGTQYF. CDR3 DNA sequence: TGTGCCAGCTCACCACCATCCGGGACCCAGTACTTC.

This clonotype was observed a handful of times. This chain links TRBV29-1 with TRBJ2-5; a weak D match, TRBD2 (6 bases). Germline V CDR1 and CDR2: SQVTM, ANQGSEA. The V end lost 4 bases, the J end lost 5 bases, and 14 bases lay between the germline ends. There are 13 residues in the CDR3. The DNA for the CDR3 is TGCAGCGTTGGGGGGGTCGCTGGGGAGACCCAGTACTTC. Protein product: CSVGGVAGETQYF.

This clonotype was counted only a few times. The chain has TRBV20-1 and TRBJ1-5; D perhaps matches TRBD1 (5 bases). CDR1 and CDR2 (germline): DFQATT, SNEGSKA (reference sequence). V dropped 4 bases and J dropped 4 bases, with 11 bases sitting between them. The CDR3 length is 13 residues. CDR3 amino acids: CSATPGENQPQHF. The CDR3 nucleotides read TGCAGTGCTACCCCGGGGGAAAATCAGCCCCAGCATTTT.

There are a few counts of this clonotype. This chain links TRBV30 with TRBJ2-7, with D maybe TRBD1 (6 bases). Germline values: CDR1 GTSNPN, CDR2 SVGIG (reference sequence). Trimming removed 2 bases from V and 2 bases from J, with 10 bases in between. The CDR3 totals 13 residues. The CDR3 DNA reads TGTGCCTGGAGTCCAGGGGCGACCTACGAGCAGTACTTC. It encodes CAWSPGATYEQYF. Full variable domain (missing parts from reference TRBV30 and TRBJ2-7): SQTIHQWPATLVQPVGSPLSLECTVEGTSNPNLYWYRQAAGRGLQLLFYSVGIGQISSEVPQNLSASRPQDRQFILSSKKLLLSDSGFYLCAWSPGATYEQYFGPGTRLTVT.

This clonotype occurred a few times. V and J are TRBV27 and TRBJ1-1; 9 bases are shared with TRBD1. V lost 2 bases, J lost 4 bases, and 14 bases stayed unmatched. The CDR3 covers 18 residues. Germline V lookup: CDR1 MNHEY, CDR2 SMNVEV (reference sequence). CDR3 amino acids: CASSLGIPGQGRGTEAFF. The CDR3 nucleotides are TGTGCCAGCAGTTTAGGGATCCCGGGACAGGGACGTGGCACTGAAGCTTTCTTT.

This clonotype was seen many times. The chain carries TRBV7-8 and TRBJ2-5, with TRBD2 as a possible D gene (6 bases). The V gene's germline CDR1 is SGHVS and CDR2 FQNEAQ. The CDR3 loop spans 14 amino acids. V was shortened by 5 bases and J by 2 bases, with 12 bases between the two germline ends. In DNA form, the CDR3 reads TGTGCCAGCAGCCCCCCGGAGGGTCAAGAGACCCAGTACTTC. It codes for CASSPPEGQETQYF.

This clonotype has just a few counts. CDR3 sequence (DNA): TGTGCCAGCAGCTCGGACTCGAACAATGAGCAGTTCTTC. It specifies CASSSDSNNEQFF. This sequence joins TRBV7-9 and TRBJ2-1, with D possibly matching TRBD2 (5 bases). Germline CDR1 and CDR2: SEHNR and FQNEAQ (reference sequence). The germline V and J ends were trimmed by 4 bases and 5 bases, with 9 bases remaining between them. The CDR3 runs 13 residues.

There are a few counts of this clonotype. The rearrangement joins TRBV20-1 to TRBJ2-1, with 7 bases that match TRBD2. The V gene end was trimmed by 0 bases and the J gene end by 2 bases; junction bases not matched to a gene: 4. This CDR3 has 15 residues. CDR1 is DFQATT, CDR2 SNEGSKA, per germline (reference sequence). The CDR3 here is CSARDWGGTYNEQFF. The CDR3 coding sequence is TGCAGTGCTAGAGATTGGGGAGGGACCTACAATGAGCAGTTCTTC.

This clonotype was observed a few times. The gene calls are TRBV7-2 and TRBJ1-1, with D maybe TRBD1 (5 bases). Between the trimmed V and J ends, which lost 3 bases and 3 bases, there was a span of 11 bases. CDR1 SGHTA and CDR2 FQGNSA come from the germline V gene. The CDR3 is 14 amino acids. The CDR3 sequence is CASSLGQGDTEAFF. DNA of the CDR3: TGTGCCAGCAGCTTGGGCCAGGGAGACACTGAAGCTTTCTTT.

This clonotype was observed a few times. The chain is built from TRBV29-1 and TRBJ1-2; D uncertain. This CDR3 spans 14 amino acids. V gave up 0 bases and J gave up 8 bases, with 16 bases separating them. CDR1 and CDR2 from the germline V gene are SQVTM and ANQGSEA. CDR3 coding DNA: TGCAGCGTTGAAGATAACGGGGAGATAGGGGGCTACACCTTC. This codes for CSVEDNGEIGGYTF.

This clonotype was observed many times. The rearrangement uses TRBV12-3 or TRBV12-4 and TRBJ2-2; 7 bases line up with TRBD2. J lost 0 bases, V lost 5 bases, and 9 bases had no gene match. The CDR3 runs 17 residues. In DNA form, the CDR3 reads TGTGCCAGCAGTGTTACCCTGGGGGGGACGAACACCGGGGAGCTGTTTTTT. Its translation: CASSVTLGGTNTGELFF.

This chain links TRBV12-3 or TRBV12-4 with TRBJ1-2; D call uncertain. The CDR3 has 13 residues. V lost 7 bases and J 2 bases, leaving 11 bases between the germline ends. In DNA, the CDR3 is TGTGCCAGCAACTTGGGAGAGAACTATGGCTACACCTTC. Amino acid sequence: CASNLGENYGYTF.

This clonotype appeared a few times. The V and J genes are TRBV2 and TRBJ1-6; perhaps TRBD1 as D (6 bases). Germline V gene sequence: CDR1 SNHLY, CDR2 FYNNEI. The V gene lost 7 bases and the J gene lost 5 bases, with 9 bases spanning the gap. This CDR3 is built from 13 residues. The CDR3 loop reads CASNRQDNSPLHF. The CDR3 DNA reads TGTGCCAGCAACCGACAGGATAATTCACCCCTCCACTTT.

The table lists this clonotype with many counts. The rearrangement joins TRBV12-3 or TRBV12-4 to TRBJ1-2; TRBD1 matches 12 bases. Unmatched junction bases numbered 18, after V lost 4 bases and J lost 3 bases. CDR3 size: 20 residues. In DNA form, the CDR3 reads TGTGCCAGCAGTTCCGGGACAGGGGGCGGCCGAGGAGTCTTGGACTATGGCTACACCTTC. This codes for CASSSGTGGGRGVLDYGYTF.